The 14 T cell receptor beta chains reported below all come from one sample, sequenced in a study of T cell responses to AZD1222 COVID-19 vaccine. Generated by immunoSEQ multiplex PCR, the TCRdb table keeps only in-frame clones and is missing some. The table shows some 180,000 clones, with approximately 88% occurring only once. The sample here was peripheral blood, taken 28 days after the second AZD1222 dose. These receptors all stem from an adult who received the AZD1222 COVID-19 vaccine.

The V and J genes are TRBV7-9 and TRBJ1-4, with 7 positions matching TRBD1. This CDR3 is built from 17 residues. The junction had 12 bases not matched to a gene; V was cut back by 0 bases and J by 8 bases. Looked up from germline, CDR1 is SEHNR and CDR2 is FQNEAQ (reference sequence). The CDR3 protein is CASSLAMPQGVHEKLFF. DNA for the CDR3: TGTGCCAGCAGCTTAGCAATGCCTCAGGGGGTGCACGAAAAACTGTTTTTT.

The V call is TRBV7-2, the J call TRBJ1-1; tentative D call: TRBD1 (5 bases). Germline CDR1 reads SGHTA; CDR2 reads FQGNSA. The V end lost 1 base, the J end lost 1 base, and 10 bases lay between the germline ends. The CDR3 sequence is 15 residues long. CDR3 in amino acids: CASSLVGASNTEAFF. The CDR3 DNA reads as TGTGCCAGCAGCTTAGTAGGGGCCTCGAACACTGAAGCTTTCTTT. Drawing the rest from reference TRBV7-2 and TRBJ1-1, the complete variable domain is GAGVSQSPSNKVTEKGKDVELRCDPISGHTALYWYRQSLGQGLEFLIYFQGNSAPDKSGLPSDRFSAERTGGSVSTLTIQRTQQEDSAVYLCASSLVGASNTEAFFGQGTRLTVV.

This rearrangement joins TRBV9 to TRBJ1-2; D is perhaps TRBD1 (6 bases). V lost 0 bases and J lost 6, with 15 bases in between. Germline V gene data show CDR1 as SGDLS and CDR2 as YYNGEE. The CDR3 is 15 residues long. DNA for the CDR3: TGTGCCAGCAGCGTAGTTTCGGGGGCTGGGAATGGCTACACCTTC. Translating gives CASSVVSGAGNGYTF.

The chain combines TRBV6-5 with TRBJ2-3; no clear D gene. This CDR3 is 16 amino acids long. Trimming stripped 3 bases from V and 2 bases from J, with 15 bases between. Germline loops: CDR1 MNHEY, CDR2 SVGAGI. The CDR3 bases are TGTGCCAGCAGTTATCGTAGCTATACCCCCACAGATACGCAGTATTTT. It yields the protein CASSYRSYTPTDTQYF.

The chain combines TRBV4-2 with TRBJ2-5; 8 bases match TRBD2. Germline trimming cut 1 base from V and 2 bases from J; bases unmatched to any gene: 12. CDR1 is LGHNA and CDR2 is YNFKEQ in the germline V gene. This CDR3 has 18 residues. The CDR3 DNA reads as TGTGCCAGCAGCCAAGTGATAGCGGGGAGCCCTGAACAAGAGACCCAGTACTTC. Translation: CASSQVIAGSPEQETQYF.

This clone has a single count. V usage is TRBV11-3 and J usage is TRBJ2-7; D is uncertain. This CDR3 has 13 residues. Germline assignment: CDR1 SGHNT and CDR2 YENEEA. V was pared by 1 base and J by 3 bases, with 7 bases between. The CDR3 coding sequence is TGTGCCAGCAGCTTAGGGACCCTCTACGAGCAGTACTTC. Amino acids: CASSLGTLYEQYF.

The rearrangement links TRBV6-5 to TRBJ2-7; no reliable D call. CDR1 is MNHEY and CDR2 is SVGAGI in the germline V gene. This CDR3 contains 12 residues. Trimming shortened V by 7 bases and J by 5 bases, and 12 bases separated the two germline ends. The CDR3 DNA sequence: TGTGCCAGCAATCCAGGTAATCACGAGCAGTACTTC. It specifies CASNPGNHEQYF.

About this clone itself: Other DNA sequences in this specimen translate into the identical CDR3. The rearrangement joins TRBV3-1 (or the pseudogene TRBV3-2) to TRBJ2-7; D is unclear. Germline CDR1 is LGHDT and CDR2 is YNNKEL (reference sequence). The V and J ends lost 2 bases and 2 bases respectively, with 10 bases between them. This CDR3 spans 14 amino acids. CDR3 sequence: CASSQTVTPYEQYF. As DNA, the CDR3 is TGTGCCAGCAGCCAAACCGTAACCCCCTACGAGCAGTACTTC.

The J gene is TRBJ2-5, the V gene TRBV9; the D gene is possibly TRBD2 (6 bases). CDR1 is SGDLS and CDR2 is YYNGEE in the germline V gene. The CDR3 has 15 residues. The ends were cut back, 3 bases at V and 5 bases at J, with 17 bases in the middle. CDR3 sequence reads: CASSEAFGGYETQYF. The CDR3 bases are TGTGCCAGCAGCGAGGCCTTTGGGGGGTATGAGACCCAGTACTTC.

The chain has TRBV6-2 or TRBV6-3 and TRBJ1-5; D is undetermined. V was pared by 5 bases and J by 5 bases, with 13 bases between. The CDR3 has 14 amino acids. Germline assignment: CDR1 MNHEY and CDR2 SVGEGT. This CDR3 reads CASSDGVTYQPQHF. Here the CDR3 DNA reads TGTGCCAGCAGTGACGGGGTCACTTATCAGCCCCAGCATTTT.

The rearrangement joins TRBV5-4 to TRBJ2-3, with D perhaps TRBD2 (6 bases). Trimming pared 6 bases from V and 1 base from J, leaving 12 bases between. The CDR3 has 14 residues. The germline gives CDR1 SGHNT, CDR2 YYREEE (reference sequence). CDR3 in amino acids: CASTPRGGTDTQYF. In DNA form, the CDR3 reads TGTGCCAGCACCCCACGCGGGGGCACAGATACGCAGTATTTT.

This sequence joins TRBV11-3 and TRBJ1-1; TRBD1 is a possible D gene (6 bases). V lost 4 bases and J lost 3, with 15 bases in between. Germline loops: CDR1 SGHNT, CDR2 YENEEA. CDR3 length equals 15 residues. CDR3 sequence: CASSYRGGLDTEAFF. CDR3 nucleotide sequence: TGTGCCAGCAGCTATAGGGGGGGCCTGGACACTGAAGCTTTCTTT.

This chain uses TRBV5-4 with TRBJ2-3; a weak D match, TRBD1 (5 bases). Germline V gene lookup returns CDR1 SGHNT and CDR2 YYREEE (reference sequence). V lost 6 bases and J lost 0, with 14 bases in between. The CDR3 has 15 amino acids. The CDR3 region is CASTWTSPSTDTQYF. For the CDR3, the DNA is TGTGCCAGCACCTGGACATCCCCTAGCACAGATACGCAGTATTTT.

The genes are TRBV5-8 and TRBJ2-1; a weak D match, TRBD2 (6 bases). CDR1 and CDR2 (germline): SGHTS, YDEGEE. Trimming stripped 1 base from V and 4 bases from J, with 9 bases between. The CDR3 spans 14 residues. CDR3 amino acids: CASSLFAGYNEQFF. The CDR3 bases are TGTGCCAGCAGCTTGTTTGCGGGGTACAATGAGCAGTTCTTC.